A single sample gave rise to the 23 T cell receptor beta chains below, sequenced in a study of technical replicates of blood from a handful of donors (dated 2017 in TCRdb). Library prep was done by the immunoSEQ multiplex PCR assay. Imported from immuneACCESS, the table was reduced by TCRdb to in-frame sequences with V and J called. These copies leave out some clones; in studies compared against another copy, an unresolved V gene accounts for under half, and the cause of the remainder is not known. In all, the sample holds over 60,000 clones, and around 93% of those were seen once. The leading ten clones occupy roughly 0.25% of the sample. Sequences were obtained from T cells isolated from PBMCs. The receptor source for this set is a human donor in good health.

The chain couples TRBV5-8 to TRBJ2-3, with a possible D match to TRBD2 (6 bases). Germline V gene lookup returns CDR1 SGHTS and CDR2 YDEGEE. Trimming pared 2 bases from V and 0 bases from J, leaving 10 bases between. The CDR3 spans 15 residues. In DNA form, the CDR3 reads TGTGCCAGCAGCTTAGACGGGACTAGCACAGATACGCAGTATTTT. Protein sequence: CASSLDGTSTDTQYF.

V is TRBV7-2 and J is TRBJ1-5; no clear D gene. Trimming stripped 5 bases from V and 5 bases from J, with 7 bases between. The CDR3 consists of 12 residues. Germline V gene lookup returns CDR1 SGHTA and CDR2 FQGNSA. The CDR3 loop is CASSTNYQPQHF. As DNA, the CDR3 is TGTGCCAGCAGCACGAACTATCAGCCCCAGCATTTT.

The V call is TRBV28, the J call TRBJ2-1; D might be TRBD2 (5 bases). This CDR3 region has 14 residues. V was trimmed by 5 bases and J by 8 bases, leaving 16 bases between them. Germline loops: CDR1 MDHEN, CDR2 SYDVKM. CDR3 bases: TGTGCCAGCAGTATAGGCCTCAGCGGCGATGAGCAGTTCTTC. Encoded protein: CASSIGLSGDEQFF.

V and J are TRBV7-3 and TRBJ1-6; possible D gene TRBD1, 6 bases. Deletions cut 5 bases from V and 7 bases from J, with 15 bases between. Germline CDR1 is SGHTA and CDR2 is FQGTGA. The CDR3 loop spans 15 amino acids. CDR3: CASSRSGQKNSPLHF. As DNA, the CDR3 is TGTGCCAGCAGCCGCTCAGGACAGAAGAATTCACCCCTCCACTTT.

V usage is TRBV5-1 and J usage is TRBJ2-7, with a weak D call TRBD1 (5 bases). CDR3 length: 14 amino acids. Germline assignment: CDR1 SGHRS and CDR2 YFSETQ. V was cut by 2 bases and J by 6 bases, with 15 bases left in between. The DNA for the CDR3 is TGCGCCAGCAGCTTACAACATCCAGGGTCCGAGCAGTACTTC. Amino acid sequence: CASSLQHPGSEQYF.

The table lists this clone with a few counts. The rearrangement joins TRBV29-1 to TRBJ1-2, with 9 bases matching TRBD1. The J segment lost 8 bases and the V segment lost 7 bases, leaving 8 bases of the junction unmatched. This CDR3 contains 12 residues. Germline CDR1 is SQVTM and CDR2 is ANQGSEA. CDR3 sequence reads: CSAQQGAGGYTF. In DNA, the CDR3 is TGCAGCGCCCAACAGGGGGCAGGGGGCTACACCTTC.

The chain carries TRBV9 and TRBJ1-1; possible D gene TRBD1, 5 bases. The CDR3 runs to 15 residues. Germline assignment: CDR1 SGDLS and CDR2 YYNGEE. The germline V and J ends were trimmed by 2 bases and 6 bases, with 17 bases remaining between them. The CDR3 region is CASSVSGTPWAEAFF. DNA of the CDR3: TGTGCCAGCAGCGTCTCCGGGACTCCGTGGGCTGAAGCTTTCTTT.

The chain uses TRBV5-1 and TRBJ2-3; 11 bases agree with TRBD2. The CDR3 has 16 amino acids. CDR1 is SGHRS and CDR2 is YFSETQ in the germline V gene. Trimming cost V 1 base and J 2 bases; bases outside gene matches: 3. The CDR3: CASSLILAGDTDTQYF. The CDR3, as DNA: TGCGCCAGCAGCTTGATACTAGCGGGAGACACAGATACGCAGTATTTT. The full variable domain, with the rest looked up from reference TRBV5-1 and TRBJ2-3, is KAGVTQTPRYLIKTRGQQVTLSCSPISGHRSVSWYQQTPGQGLQFLFEYFSETQRNKGNFPGRFSGRQFSNSRSEMNVSTLELGDSALYLCASSLILAGDTDTQYFGPGTRLTVL.

The rearrangement uses TRBV6-5 and TRBJ2-1; TRBD2 is a possible D gene (5 bases). Trimming took off 6 bases at V and 3 bases at J, with 9 bases between the two ends. The CDR3 length is 13 residues. The germline CDR1 and CDR2 sequences are MNHEY and SVGAGI. The CDR3 nucleotides are TGTGCCAGCAGCCTAGCAGTCTACAATGAGCAGTTCTTC. Translated: CASSLAVYNEQFF.

This clone was seen just once. V is TRBV5-6 and J is TRBJ1-1; D gene unclear. The V gene lost 0 bases and the J gene lost 4 bases, with 7 bases spanning the gap. CDR1 SGHDT and CDR2 YYEEEE come from the germline V gene. The CDR3 has 13 residues. This chain's CDR3 is CASSLGGSTEAFF. The CDR3 DNA reads TGTGCCAGCAGCTTGGGAGGGTCCACTGAAGCTTTCTTT.

The chain carries TRBV7-9 and TRBJ1-2; D might be TRBD1 (5 bases). This CDR3 comprises 12 residues. The germline gives CDR1 SEHNR, CDR2 FQNEAQ (reference sequence). V was cut by 0 bases and J by 10 bases, with 9 bases left in between. This CDR3 is CASSLATGIYTF. In DNA, the CDR3 is TGTGCCAGCAGCTTAGCTACAGGCATCTACACCTTC. The variable domain in full, completed from reference TRBV7-9 and TRBJ1-2, reads DTGVSQNPRHKITKRGQNVTFRCDPISEHNRLYWYRQTLGQGPEFLTYFQNEAQLEKSRLLSDRFSAERPKGSFSTLEIQRTEQGDSAMYLCASSLATGIYTFGSGTRLTVV.

The chain employs TRBV25-1 and TRBJ2-7; TRBD2 matches 8 bases. Germline CDR1 is MGHDK and CDR2 is SYGVNS. Germline trimming cut 4 bases from V and 7 bases from J; bases unmatched to any gene: 9. CDR3 length equals 14 residues. The CDR3 sequence is CASSAPGGPREQYF. DNA of the CDR3: TGTGCCAGCAGTGCGCCGGGGGGGCCGAGGGAGCAGTACTTC.

This chain joins TRBV4-1 and TRBJ1-5; tentatively, D is TRBD1 (5 bases). Trimming pared 0 bases from V and 7 bases from J, leaving 10 bases between. Germline values: CDR1 MGHRA, CDR2 YSYEKL. The CDR3 contains 14 residues. In nucleotides, the CDR3 is TGCGCCAGCAGCCAAGAAGGGGAGGGACAGCCCCAGCATTTT. Translating gives CASSQEGEGQPQHF.

The chain is built from TRBV25-1 and TRBJ2-1; D is unclear. Germline V lookup: CDR1 MGHDK, CDR2 SYGVNS. The CDR3 is 14 amino acids. V shed 0 bases and J shed 3 bases, with 6 bases lying between them. CDR3 coding DNA: TGTGCCAGCAGTGAATACCCAGGCTACAATGAGCAGTTCTTC. This codes for CASSEYPGYNEQFF.

The J gene is TRBJ2-3, the V gene TRBV30; 11 bases are shared with TRBD2. Trimming removed 0 bases from V and 4 bases from J; junction bases left unmatched: 6. CDR1 and CDR2 from the germline V gene are GTSNPN and SVGIG (reference sequence). This CDR3 is 16 amino acids long. CDR3 coding DNA: TGTGCCTGGAGTGTAGGTAGCGGGGGGGCCCCAGATACGCAGTATTTT. Its protein product is CAWSVGSGGAPDTQYF.

The chain carries TRBV5-4 and TRBJ1-1; D not resolved. The CDR3 totals 16 residues. V was shortened by 1 base and J by 1 base, with 14 bases between the two germline ends. Germline CDR1 is SGHNT and CDR2 is YYREEE (reference sequence). CDR3 nucleotide sequence: TGTGCCAGCAGCTTGATGGTTGGGGAGGGGAACACTGAAGCTTTCTTT. Its translation is CASSLMVGEGNTEAFF.

The chain recombines TRBV6-1 with TRBJ1-2; 7 bases are shared with TRBD1. The CDR3 has 15 residues. CDR1 and CDR2 from the germline V gene are MNHNS and SASEGT. V shed 5 bases, J shed 4 bases, and the junction held 10 bases outside the gene matches. The CDR3 here is CASSILRDSPYGYTF. In DNA form, the CDR3 reads TGTGCCAGCAGTATCCTCCGGGACAGTCCCTATGGCTACACCTTC.

The rearrangement uses TRBV11-2 and TRBJ2-5, with a tentative D call TRBD2 (5 bases). The CDR3 has 17 amino acids. From germline, CDR1 is SGHAT and CDR2 FQNNGV. Trimming pared 6 bases from V and 5 bases from J, leaving 25 bases between. The CDR3 sequence: CASRDYKAVLLRETQYF. CDR3 coding DNA: TGTGCCAGCAGGGATTACAAAGCGGTTTTACTCAGGGAGACCCAGTACTTC.

The rearrangement joins TRBV5-1 to TRBJ1-6, with D maybe TRBD1 (6 bases). With 0 bases removed from V and 9 bases from J, the gap between germline ends came to 13 bases. The CDR3 has 15 residues. From germline, CDR1 is SGHRS and CDR2 YFSETQ. The CDR3 DNA is TGCGCCAGCAGCTTGGGTACAGGGCATGTTTCACCCCTCCACTTT. Protein product: CASSLGTGHVSPLHF.

The V and J genes are TRBV15 and TRBJ2-1; possibly TRBD1 for D (5 bases). CDR1 is LNHNV, CDR2 YYDKDF, per germline (reference sequence). V dropped 0 bases and J dropped 9 bases, with 18 bases sitting between them. This CDR3 is built from 16 residues. The CDR3 coding sequence is TGTGCCACCAGCAGAGATTCCCCAAACCTAAGGGGTGAGCAGTTCTTC. Protein product: CATSRDSPNLRGEQFF.

The rearrangement joins TRBV5-1 to TRBJ2-2, with TRBD2 as a possible D gene (6 bases). V shed 3 bases and J shed 2 bases, with 11 bases lying between them. CDR1 SGHRS and CDR2 YFSETQ come from the germline V gene. This CDR3 has 15 amino acids. The CDR3 here is CASSWVAENTGELFF. The CDR3, as DNA: TGCGCCAGCAGCTGGGTAGCGGAAAACACCGGGGAGCTGTTTTTT.

The CDR3 spells CASSPRAYTGELFF. The CDR3 DNA reads as TGTGCCAGCAGTCCTCGAGCTTACACCGGGGAGCTGTTTTTT. This chain joins TRBV6-4 and TRBJ2-2; D gene ambiguous. The germline V gene encodes CDR1 MRHNA and CDR2 SNTAGT. This CDR3 contains 14 residues. V was pared by 5 bases and J by 3 bases, with 10 bases between.

The V gene is TRBV2, the J gene TRBJ2-5, with D perhaps TRBD2 (6 bases). With 4 bases removed from V and 4 bases from J, the gap between germline ends came to 7 bases. CDR3 length: 12 amino acids. Germline-derived CDR1 and CDR2 are SNHLY and FYNNEI. CDR3 DNA sequence: TGTGCCAGCAGTGGGCGGGGAGAGACCCAGTACTTC. This codes for CASSGRGETQYF.